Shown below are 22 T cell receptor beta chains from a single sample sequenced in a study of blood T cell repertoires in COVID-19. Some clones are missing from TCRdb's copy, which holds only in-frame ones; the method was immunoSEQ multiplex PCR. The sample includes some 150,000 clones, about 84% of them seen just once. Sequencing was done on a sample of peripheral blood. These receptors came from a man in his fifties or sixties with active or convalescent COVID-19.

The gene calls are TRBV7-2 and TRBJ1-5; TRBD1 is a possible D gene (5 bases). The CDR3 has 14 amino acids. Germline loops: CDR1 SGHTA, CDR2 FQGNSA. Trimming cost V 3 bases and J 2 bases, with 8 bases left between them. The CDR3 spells CASSLVGGNQPQHF. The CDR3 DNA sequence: TGTGCCAGCAGCTTGGTAGGGGGCAATCAGCCCCAGCATTTT.

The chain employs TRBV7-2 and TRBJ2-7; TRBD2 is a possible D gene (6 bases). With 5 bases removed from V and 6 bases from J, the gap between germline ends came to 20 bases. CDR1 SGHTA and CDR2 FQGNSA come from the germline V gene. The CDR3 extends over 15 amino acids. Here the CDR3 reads CASSPLSAGSGEQYF. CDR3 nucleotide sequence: TGTGCCAGCAGCCCTCTGTCGGCGGGATCCGGCGAGCAGTACTTC. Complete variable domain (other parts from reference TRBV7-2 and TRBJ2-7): GAGVSQSPSNKVTEKGKDVELRCDPISGHTALYWYRQSLGQGLEFLIYFQGNSAPDKSGLPSDRFSAERTGGSVSTLTIQRTQQEDSAVYLCASSPLSAGSGEQYFGPGTRLTVT.

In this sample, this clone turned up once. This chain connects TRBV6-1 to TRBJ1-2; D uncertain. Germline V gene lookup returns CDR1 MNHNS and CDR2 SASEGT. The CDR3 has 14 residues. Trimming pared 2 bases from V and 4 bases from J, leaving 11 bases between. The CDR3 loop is CASSEISSFYGYTF. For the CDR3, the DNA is TGTGCCAGCAGTGAAATATCGTCCTTCTATGGCTACACCTTC.

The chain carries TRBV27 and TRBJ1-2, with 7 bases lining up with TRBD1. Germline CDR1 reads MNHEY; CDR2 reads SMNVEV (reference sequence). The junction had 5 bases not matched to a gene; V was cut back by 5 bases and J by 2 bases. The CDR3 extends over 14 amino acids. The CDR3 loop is CASSKTTGNYGYTF. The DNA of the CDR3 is TGTGCCAGCAGTAAAACGACAGGGAACTATGGCTACACCTTC.

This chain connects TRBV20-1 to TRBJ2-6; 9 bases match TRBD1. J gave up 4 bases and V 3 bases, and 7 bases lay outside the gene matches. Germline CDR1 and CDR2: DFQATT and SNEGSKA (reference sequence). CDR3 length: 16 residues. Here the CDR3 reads CSASPGTGYGANVLTF. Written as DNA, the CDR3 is TGCAGTGCTAGTCCCGGGACAGGGTACGGGGCCAACGTCCTGACTTTC.

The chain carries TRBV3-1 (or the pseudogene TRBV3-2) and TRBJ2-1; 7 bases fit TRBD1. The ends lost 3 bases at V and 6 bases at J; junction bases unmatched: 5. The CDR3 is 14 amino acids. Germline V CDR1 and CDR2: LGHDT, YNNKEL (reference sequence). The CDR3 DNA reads TGTGCCAGCAGCCAGAGGGGGCAAGTCAATGAGCAGTTCTTC. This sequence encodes CASSQRGQVNEQFF.

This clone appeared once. This CDR3 is CASSRTGGDYGYTF. CDR3 DNA sequence: TGTGCCAGCAGTCGGACAGGGGGCGACTATGGCTACACCTTC. This chain uses TRBV6-2 or TRBV6-3 with TRBJ1-2; TRBD1 matches 11 bases. V shed 5 bases, J shed 3 bases, and the junction held 2 bases outside the gene matches. The CDR3 spans 14 residues. Germline values: CDR1 MNHEY, CDR2 SVGEGT.

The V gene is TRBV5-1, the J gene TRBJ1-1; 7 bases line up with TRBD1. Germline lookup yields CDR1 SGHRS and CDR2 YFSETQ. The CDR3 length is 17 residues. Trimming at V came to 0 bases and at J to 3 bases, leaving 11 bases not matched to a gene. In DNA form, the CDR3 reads TGCGCCAGCAGCTTGGTACGAGCAGGGGGGCGGGACACTGAAGCTTTCTTT. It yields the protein CASSLVRAGGRDTEAFF.

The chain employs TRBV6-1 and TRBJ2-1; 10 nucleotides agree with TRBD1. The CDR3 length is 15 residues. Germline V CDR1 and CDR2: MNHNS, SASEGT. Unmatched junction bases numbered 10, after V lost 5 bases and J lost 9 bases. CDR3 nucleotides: TGTGCCAGCAGTTTCCGGGACAGGGGTACGGGTGAGCAGTTCTTC. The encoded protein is CASSFRDRGTGEQFF.

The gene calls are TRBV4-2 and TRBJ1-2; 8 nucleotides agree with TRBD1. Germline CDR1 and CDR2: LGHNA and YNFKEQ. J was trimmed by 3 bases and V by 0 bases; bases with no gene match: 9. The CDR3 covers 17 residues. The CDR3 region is CASSQDTLQGADYGYTF. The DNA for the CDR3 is TGTGCCAGCAGCCAAGATACCTTGCAGGGGGCGGACTATGGCTACACCTTC.

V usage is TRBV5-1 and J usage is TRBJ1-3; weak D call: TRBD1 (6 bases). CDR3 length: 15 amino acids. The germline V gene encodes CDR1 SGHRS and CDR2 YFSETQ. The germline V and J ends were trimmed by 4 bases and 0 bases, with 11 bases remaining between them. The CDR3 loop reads CASSPGQFSGNTIYF. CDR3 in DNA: TGCGCCAGCAGCCCCGGACAGTTCTCTGGAAACACCATATATTTT.

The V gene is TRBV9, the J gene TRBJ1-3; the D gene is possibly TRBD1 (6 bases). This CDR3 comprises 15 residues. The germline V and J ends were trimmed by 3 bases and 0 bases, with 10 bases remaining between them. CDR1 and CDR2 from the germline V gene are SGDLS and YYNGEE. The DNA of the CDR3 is TGTGCCAGCAGCGAGCCAGGGGACTCTGGAAACACCATATATTTT. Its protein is CASSEPGDSGNTIYF. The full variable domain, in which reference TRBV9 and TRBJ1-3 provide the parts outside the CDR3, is DSGVTQTPKHLITATGQRVTLRCSPRSGDLSVYWYQQSLDQGLQFLIQYYNGEERAKGNILERFSAQQFPDLHSELNLSSLELGDSALYFCASSEPGDSGNTIYFGEGSWLTVV.

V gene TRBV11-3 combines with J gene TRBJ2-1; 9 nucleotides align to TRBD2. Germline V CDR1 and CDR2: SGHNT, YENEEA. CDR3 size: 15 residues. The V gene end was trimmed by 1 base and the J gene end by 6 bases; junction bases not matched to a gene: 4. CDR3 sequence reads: CASSLALTSGNEQFF. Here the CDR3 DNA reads TGTGCCAGCAGCTTAGCCTTGACTAGCGGCAATGAGCAGTTCTTC.

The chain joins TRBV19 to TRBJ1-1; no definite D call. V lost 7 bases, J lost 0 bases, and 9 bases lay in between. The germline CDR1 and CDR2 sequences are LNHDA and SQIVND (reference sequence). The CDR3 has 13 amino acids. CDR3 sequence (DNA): TGTGCCAGTAATAGTGTCATGAACACTGAAGCTTTCTTT. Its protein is CASNSVMNTEAFF.

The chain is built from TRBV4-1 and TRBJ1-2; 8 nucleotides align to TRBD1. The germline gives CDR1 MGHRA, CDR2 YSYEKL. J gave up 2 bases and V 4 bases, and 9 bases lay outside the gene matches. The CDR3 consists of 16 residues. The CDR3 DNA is TGCGCCAGCAGCCGCGGGACAGGATCATCAAACTATGGCTACACCTTC. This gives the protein CASSRGTGSSNYGYTF.

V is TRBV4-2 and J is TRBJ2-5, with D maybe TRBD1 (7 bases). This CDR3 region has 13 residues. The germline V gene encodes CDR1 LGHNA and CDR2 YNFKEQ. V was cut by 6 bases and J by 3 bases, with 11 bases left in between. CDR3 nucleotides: TGTGCCAGCAGGCAGGGGGGAGAAGAGACCCAGTACTTC. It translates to CASRQGGEETQYF.

Here the CDR3 reads CASSRIREETQYF. The CDR3 DNA reads as TGTGCCAGCTCACGAATCAGGGAAGAGACCCAGTACTTC. The chain is built from TRBV18 and TRBJ2-5; TRBD1 might be the D (5 bases). Per germline, CDR1 KGHSH and CDR2 LQKENI. This CDR3 has 13 amino acids. The germline V and J ends were trimmed by 4 bases and 3 bases, with 9 bases remaining between them.

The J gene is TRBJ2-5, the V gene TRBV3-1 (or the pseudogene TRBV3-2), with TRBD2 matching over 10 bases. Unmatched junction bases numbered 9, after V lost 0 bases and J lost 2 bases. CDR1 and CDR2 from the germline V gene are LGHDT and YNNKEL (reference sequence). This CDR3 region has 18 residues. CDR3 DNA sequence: TGTGCCAGCAGCCAAGATTGGAGCGGGAGGGCCGTACAAGAGACCCAGTACTTC. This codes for CASSQDWSGRAVQETQYF.

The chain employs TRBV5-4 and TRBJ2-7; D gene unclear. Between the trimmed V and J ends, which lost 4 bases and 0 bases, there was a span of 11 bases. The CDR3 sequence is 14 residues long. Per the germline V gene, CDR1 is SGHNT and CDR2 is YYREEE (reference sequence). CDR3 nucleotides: TGTGCCAGCAGCCGAGACATCGCCTCCTACGAGCAGTACTTC. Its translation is CASSRDIASYEQYF.

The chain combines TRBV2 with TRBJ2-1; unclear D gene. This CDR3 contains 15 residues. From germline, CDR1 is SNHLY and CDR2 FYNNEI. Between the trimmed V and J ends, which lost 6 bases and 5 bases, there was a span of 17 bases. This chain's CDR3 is CASRKTGEKNNEQFF. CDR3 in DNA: TGTGCCAGCAGGAAGACTGGCGAGAAAAACAATGAGCAGTTCTTC.

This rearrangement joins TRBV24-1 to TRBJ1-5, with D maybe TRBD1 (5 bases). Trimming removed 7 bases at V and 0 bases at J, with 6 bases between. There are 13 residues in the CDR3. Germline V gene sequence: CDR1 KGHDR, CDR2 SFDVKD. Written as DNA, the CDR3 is TGTGCCACCAGGACAGATAGCAATCAGCCCCAGCATTTT. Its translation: CATRTDSNQPQHF.

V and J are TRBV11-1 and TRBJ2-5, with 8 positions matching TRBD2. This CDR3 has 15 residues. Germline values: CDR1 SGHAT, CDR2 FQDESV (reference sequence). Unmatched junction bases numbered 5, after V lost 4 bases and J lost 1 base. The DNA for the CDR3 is TGTGCCAGCAGCTCCGGACTAGCATCCCAAGAGACCCAGTACTTC. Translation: CASSSGLASQETQYF. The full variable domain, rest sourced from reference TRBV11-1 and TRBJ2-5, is EAEVAQSPRYKITEKSQAVAFWCDPISGHATLYWYRQILGQGPELLVQFQDESVVDDSQLPKDRFSAERLKGVDSTLKIQPAELGDSAMYLCASSSGLASQETQYFGPGTRLLVL.